This TCR beta chain was captured by sequencing in a study of blood T cell repertoires in COVID-19. Overall study context: The study drew acute and convalescent COVID-19 samples from the United States, Italy and Spain.

The germline V and J ends were trimmed by 6 bases and 4 bases, with 13 bases remaining between them. Per the germline V gene, CDR1 is KGHSH and CDR2 is LQKENI. The CDR3 is made up of 14 amino acids. Method: immunoSEQ multiplex PCR; TCRdb's copy keeps in-frame clones and lacks some. Of fewer than 350,000 clones in the sample, approximately 88% were seen once. This receptor was obtained from a young man with COVID-19, enrolled during active disease. Sequencing input: peripheral blood. The V gene is TRBV18, the J gene TRBJ1-3; the D gene is possibly TRBD1 (5 bases). The CDR3 sequence: CASSGEGRGNTIYF. CDR3 nucleotide sequence: TGTGCCAGCTCCGGGGAGGGGCGAGGAAACACCATATATTTT.